These 5 T cell receptor beta chains were all obtained from the same sample, sequenced in a study of glioma-infiltrating T cells after dendritic cell vaccination. The protocol was immunoSEQ multiplex PCR, while the TCRdb copy is restricted to in-frame clones and leaves out a portion. In the table there are some 87,000 clones, over 75% of which are singletons. The sample was blood, taken before dendritic cell vaccination. These receptors came from a human donor with glioblastoma.

V and J are TRBV6-1 and TRBJ2-7, with TRBD2 matching over 7 bases. The germline V gene has CDR1 MNHNS and CDR2 SASEGT. The CDR3 runs to 13 residues. With V trimmed by 2 bases and J by 7 bases, 5 bases remained unmatched. The CDR3 sequence: CASSETGGGEQYF. The DNA for the CDR3 is TGTGCCAGCAGTGAAACCGGGGGAGGGGAGCAGTACTTC.

The chain has TRBV4-2 and TRBJ2-7; 7 nucleotides match TRBD2. V lost 0 bases to trimming and J lost 2 bases; unmatched junction nucleotides: 7. This CDR3 comprises 16 residues. Germline CDR1 reads LGHNA; CDR2 reads YNFKEQ. The CDR3 sequence is CASSQDGASGTYEQYF. In nucleotides, the CDR3 is TGTGCCAGCAGCCAAGACGGGGCTAGCGGAACCTACGAGCAGTACTTC.

This clone came up once. CDR3 in amino acids: CASSQAPLLYYGYTF. The CDR3 nucleotides are TGCGCCAGCAGCCAGGCACCTCTTCTCTACTATGGCTACACCTTC. The rearrangement joins TRBV4-1 to TRBJ1-2; D is unresolved. The CDR3 sequence is 15 residues long. Germline V lookup: CDR1 MGHRA, CDR2 YSYEKL. V was clipped by 3 bases and J by 3 bases, with 14 bases between them.

This clone showed up just once. The CDR3: CASQDRGPQYF. The CDR3 DNA is TGCGCCAGCCAGGACAGGGGACCGCAGTACTTC. The chain joins TRBV5-1 to TRBJ2-7, with 9 bases identical to TRBD1. CDR1 SGHRS and CDR2 YFSETQ come from the germline V gene. The V and J ends lost 7 bases and 9 bases, in that order; junction bases with no gene match: 5. The CDR3 runs 11 residues.

The chain recombines TRBV6-5 with TRBJ1-5; the D is unclear. The V end was cut by 2 bases, the J end by 2 bases, with 7 bases between. CDR3 size: 14 residues. Germline-derived CDR1 and CDR2 are MNHEY and SVGAGI. As DNA, the CDR3 is TGTGCCAGCAGTTACGGGCAGGGCAATCAGCCCCAGCATTTT. Its protein product is CASSYGQGNQPQHF.